The TCR beta chain described here comes from a study of Ad26.COV2.S vaccination and SARS-CoV-2 variants. Across the whole study: Donor allocation was to the COV1001 Ad26.COV2.S trial arm.

CDR1 is LGHNA, CDR2 YSLEER, per germline. The CDR3 spans 16 residues. V shed 1 base and J 5 bases; nucleotides not matched to a gene: 10. Treatment indicated: 15 to 20 received Ad26.COV2.S at low or high dose, single or two shots; roughly 5 received placebo; per-sample allocation not given. On day 63 after the first injection, vaccine and placebo recipients gave samples. Participants' vaccine, an Ad26 vector, delivered Wuhan-strain SARS-CoV-2 spike. Study results and caveats: Vaccine and placebo groups showed comparable non-spike TCR breadth. Ad26.COV2.S recipients had broader spike-specific TCRs (P = 0.0014).

About this clone: The target antigen is unknown.

This table comes from immunoSEQ multiplex PCR, and its TCRdb copy is limited to in-frame clones, with some not included. The sample consists of some 520,000 clones, around 90% of them appearing once. The sequencing here drew on peripheral blood, taken in a trial of Ad26.COV2.S vaccine versus placebo. The receptor was isolated from a person between 18 and 65 years old who received the Ad26.COV2.S COVID-19 vaccine or a placebo. The rearrangement links TRBV4-3 to TRBJ2-7, with 8 bases identical to TRBD2. CDR3 sequence reads: CASSQGGLAGRDEQYF. CDR3 sequence (DNA): TGCGCCAGCAGCCAAGGCGGACTAGCCGGGAGGGACGAGCAGTACTTC.